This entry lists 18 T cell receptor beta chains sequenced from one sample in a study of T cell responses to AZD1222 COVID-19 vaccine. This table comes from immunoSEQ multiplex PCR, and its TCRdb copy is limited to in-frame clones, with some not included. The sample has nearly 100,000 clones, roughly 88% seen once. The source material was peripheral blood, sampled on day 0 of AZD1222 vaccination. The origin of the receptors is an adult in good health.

Here the CDR3 reads CAWSVPGAYNSPLHF. The CDR3, as DNA: TGTGCCTGGAGTGTACCTGGGGCCTATAATTCACCCCTCCACTTT. The chain recombines TRBV30 with TRBJ1-6; no reliable D call. Germline CDR1 is GTSNPN and CDR2 is SVGIG (reference sequence). The CDR3 covers 15 residues. Trimming pared 0 bases from V and 2 bases from J, leaving 8 bases between.

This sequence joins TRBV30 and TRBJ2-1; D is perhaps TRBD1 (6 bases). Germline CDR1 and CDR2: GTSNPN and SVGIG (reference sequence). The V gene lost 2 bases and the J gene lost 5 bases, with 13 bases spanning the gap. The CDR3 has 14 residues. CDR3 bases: TGTGCCTGGAGTTATCTAGGACAGAACAATGAGCAGTTCTTC. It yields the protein CAWSYLGQNNEQFF.

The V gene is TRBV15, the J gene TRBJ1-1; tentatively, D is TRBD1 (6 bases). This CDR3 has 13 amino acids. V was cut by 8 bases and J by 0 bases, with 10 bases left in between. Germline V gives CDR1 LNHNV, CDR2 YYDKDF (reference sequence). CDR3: CATGGALNTEAFF. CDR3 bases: TGTGCCACCGGGGGGGCTCTGAACACTGAAGCTTTCTTT.

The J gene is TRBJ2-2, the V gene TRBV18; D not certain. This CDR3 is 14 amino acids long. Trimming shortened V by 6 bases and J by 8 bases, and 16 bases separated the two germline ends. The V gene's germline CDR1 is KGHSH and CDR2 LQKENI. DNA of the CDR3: TGTGCCAGCTCCCTCAGTTCCGGAGCGGGGGAGCTGTTTTTT. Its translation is CASSLSSGAGELFF.

DNA for the CDR3: TGCGCCAGCAGCCAAGATGTTTCGAGGGGCCTCTCTGGAAACACCATATATTTT. Its translation is CASSQDVSRGLSGNTIYF. This chain connects TRBV4-1 to TRBJ1-3; D is possibly TRBD1 (5 bases). The CDR3 covers 18 residues. The V and J ends lost 0 bases and 0 bases respectively, with 15 bases between them. The germline V gene has CDR1 MGHRA and CDR2 YSYEKL.

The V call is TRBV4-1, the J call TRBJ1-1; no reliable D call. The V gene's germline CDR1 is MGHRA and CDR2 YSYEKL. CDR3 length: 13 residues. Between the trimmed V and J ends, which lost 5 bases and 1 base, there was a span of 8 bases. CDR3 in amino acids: CASSKDWNTEAFF. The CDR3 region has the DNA TGCGCCAGCAGCAAGGATTGGAACACTGAAGCTTTCTTT.

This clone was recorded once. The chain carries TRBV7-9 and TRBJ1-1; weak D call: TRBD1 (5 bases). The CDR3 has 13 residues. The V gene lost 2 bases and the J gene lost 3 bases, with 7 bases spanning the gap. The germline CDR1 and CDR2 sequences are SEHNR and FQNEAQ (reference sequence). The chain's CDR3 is CASSLPGHTEAFF. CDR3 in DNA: TGTGCCAGCAGCTTACCAGGGCACACTGAAGCTTTCTTT.

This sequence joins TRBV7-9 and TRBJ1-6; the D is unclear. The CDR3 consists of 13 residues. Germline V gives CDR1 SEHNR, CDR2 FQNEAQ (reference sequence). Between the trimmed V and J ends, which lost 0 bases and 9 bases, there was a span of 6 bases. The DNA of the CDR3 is TGTGCCAGCAGCTTAGCACGAATTTCACCCCTCCACTTT. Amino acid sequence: CASSLARISPLHF.

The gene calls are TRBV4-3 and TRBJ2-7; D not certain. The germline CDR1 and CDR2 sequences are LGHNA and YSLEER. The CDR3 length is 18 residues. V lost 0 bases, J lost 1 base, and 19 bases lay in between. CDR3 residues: CASSQDLTDGAGSYEQYF. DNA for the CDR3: TGCGCCAGCAGCCAAGATCTAACAGATGGCGCCGGATCCTACGAGCAGTACTTC.

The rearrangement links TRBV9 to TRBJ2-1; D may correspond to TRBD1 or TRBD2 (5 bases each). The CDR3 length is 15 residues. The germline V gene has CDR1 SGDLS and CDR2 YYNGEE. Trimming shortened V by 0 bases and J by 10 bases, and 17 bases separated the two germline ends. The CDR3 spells CASSVAYVQGPEQFF. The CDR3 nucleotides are TGTGCCAGCAGCGTAGCTTATGTTCAGGGACCCGAGCAGTTCTTC.

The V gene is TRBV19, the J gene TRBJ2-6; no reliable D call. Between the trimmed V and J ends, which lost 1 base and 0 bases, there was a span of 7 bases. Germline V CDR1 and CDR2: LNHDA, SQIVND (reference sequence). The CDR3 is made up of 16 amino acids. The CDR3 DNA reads TGTGCCAGTAGTATAGGTTACAGCTCTGGGGCCAACGTCCTGACTTTC. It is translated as CASSIGYSSGANVLTF.

The DNA for the CDR3 is TGTGCCAGTTCCGGGACAGCGACTCCTGTGTATGGCTACACCTTC. It specifies CASSGTATPVYGYTF. The chain is built from TRBV19 and TRBJ1-2, with TRBD1 identical over 7 bases. V lost 8 bases to trimming and J lost 5 bases; unmatched junction nucleotides: 14. CDR3 size: 15 residues. CDR1 LNHDA and CDR2 SQIVND come from the germline V gene (reference sequence).

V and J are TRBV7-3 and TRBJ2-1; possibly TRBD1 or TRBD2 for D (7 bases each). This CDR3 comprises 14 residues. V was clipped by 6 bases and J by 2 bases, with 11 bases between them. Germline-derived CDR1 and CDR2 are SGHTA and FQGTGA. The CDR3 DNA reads TGTGCCAGCAGTCAGGGGGGGCCCTACAATGAGCAGTTCTTC. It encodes CASSQGGPYNEQFF.

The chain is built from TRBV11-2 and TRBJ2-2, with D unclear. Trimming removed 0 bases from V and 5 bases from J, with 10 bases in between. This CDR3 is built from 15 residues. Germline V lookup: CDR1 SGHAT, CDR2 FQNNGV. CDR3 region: CASSLEGRWTGELFF. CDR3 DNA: TGTGCCAGCAGCTTAGAGGGCAGGTGGACCGGGGAGCTGTTTTTT.

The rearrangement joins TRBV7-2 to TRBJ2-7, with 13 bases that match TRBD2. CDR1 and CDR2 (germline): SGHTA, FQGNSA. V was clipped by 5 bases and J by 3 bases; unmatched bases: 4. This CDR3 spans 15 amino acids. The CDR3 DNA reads TGTGCCAGCAGCCCACGGACTAGCGGGGGCTACGAGCAGTACTTC. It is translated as CASSPRTSGGYEQYF.

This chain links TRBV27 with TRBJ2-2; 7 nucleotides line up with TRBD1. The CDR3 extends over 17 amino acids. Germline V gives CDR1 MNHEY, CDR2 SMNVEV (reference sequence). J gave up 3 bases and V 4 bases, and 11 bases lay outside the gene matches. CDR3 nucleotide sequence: TGTGCCAGCAGTTCGACAGGGTGGTCCGAATACACCGGGGAGCTGTTTTTT. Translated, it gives CASSSTGWSEYTGELFF.

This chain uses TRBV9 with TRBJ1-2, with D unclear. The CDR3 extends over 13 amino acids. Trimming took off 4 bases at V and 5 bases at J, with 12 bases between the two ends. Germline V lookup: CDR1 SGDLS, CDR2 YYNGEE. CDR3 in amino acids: CASSPRTGYGYTF. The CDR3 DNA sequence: TGTGCCAGCAGCCCCCGGACCGGATATGGCTACACCTTC.

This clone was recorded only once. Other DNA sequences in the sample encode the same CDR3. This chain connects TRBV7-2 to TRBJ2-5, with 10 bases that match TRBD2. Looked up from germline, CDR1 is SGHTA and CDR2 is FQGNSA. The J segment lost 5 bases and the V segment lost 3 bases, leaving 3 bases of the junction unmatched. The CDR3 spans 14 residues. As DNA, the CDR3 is TGTGCCAGCAGCTTGGTACTAGCGGGGGAGACCCAGTACTTC. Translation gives CASSLVLAGETQYF.